This T cell receptor (beta chain) originates from a study of OX40 agonist ivuxolimab in advanced cancers. General study points: Relatively little clonal expansion, among the lowest observed, appeared in partial responders at 0.1-3.0 mg/kg.

V shed 2 bases and J shed 16 bases, with 12 bases lying between them. CDR3 length equals 11 residues. Germline CDR1 and CDR2: MNHNY and SVGAGI (reference sequence). About this clone: The target antigen is unknown.

Assay: immunoSEQ multiplex PCR; the TCRdb copy retains only in-frame clones and omits some. The data hold tens of thousands of clones, with 75% to 95% observed a single time. Researchers took blood at baseline, on cycle 4 day 1, and on cycle 7 day 1. The rearrangement links TRBV6-6 to TRBJ2-1, with D tentatively TRBD2 (5 bases). Sequencing was performed on CD4+ or CD8+ T cells sorted from blood, taken in a trial of the OX40 agonist ivuxolimab. The source of this sequence is an adult with an advanced solid tumor such as melanoma, head and neck, liver or kidney cancer. The CDR3: CASSYGGPFFF. As DNA, the CDR3 is TGTGCCAGCAGTTACGGAGGCCCCTTTTTCTTC.